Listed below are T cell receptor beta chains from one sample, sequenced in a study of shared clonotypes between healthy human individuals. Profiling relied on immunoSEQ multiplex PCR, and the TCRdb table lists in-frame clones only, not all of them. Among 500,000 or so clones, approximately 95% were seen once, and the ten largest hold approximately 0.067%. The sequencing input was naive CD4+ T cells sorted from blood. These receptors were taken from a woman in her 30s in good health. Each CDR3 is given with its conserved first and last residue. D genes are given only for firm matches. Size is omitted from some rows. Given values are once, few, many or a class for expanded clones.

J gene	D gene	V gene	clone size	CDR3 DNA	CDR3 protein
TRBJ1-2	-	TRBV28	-	TGTGCCAGCAGTTTAAGTTGGGGCGGCTCTAACTATGGCTACACCTTC	CASSLSWGGSNYGYTF
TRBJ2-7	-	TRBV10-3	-	TGTGCCATCAGTGAATCCAGGGATTACGAGCAGTACTTC	CAISESRDYEQYF
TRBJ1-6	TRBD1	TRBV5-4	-	TGTGCCAGCAGTATTGGGACAGCGGGTTCACCCCTCCACTTT	CASSIGTAGSPLHF
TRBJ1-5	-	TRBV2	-	TGTGCCAGCAGTGAAGTAACAGATAGCAATCAGCCCCAGCATTTT	CASSEVTDSNQPQHF
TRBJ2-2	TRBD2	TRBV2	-	TGTGCCAGCAGGGGAGGGACTGGGGACACCGGGGAGCTGTTTTTT	CASRGGTGDTGELFF
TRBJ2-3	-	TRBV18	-	TGTGCCAGCTCACCGGCAATAGGCACAGATACGCAGTATTTT	CASSPAIGTDTQYF
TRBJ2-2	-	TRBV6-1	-	TGTGCCAGCAGTCTCTCTAACACCGGGGAGCTGTTTTTT	CASSLSNTGELFF
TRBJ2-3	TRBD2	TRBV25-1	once	TGTGCCAGCAGTGAATACGGAGGCGGGGGGACAGATACGCAGTATTTT	CASSEYGGGGTDTQYF
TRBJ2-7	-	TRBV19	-	TGTGCCAGTAGTATGAGTTTTATACAATACGAGCAGTACTTC	CASSMSFIQYEQYF
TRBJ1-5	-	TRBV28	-	TGTGCCAGCAGGCCTCCTAATCAGCCCCAGCATTTT	CASRPPNQPQHF
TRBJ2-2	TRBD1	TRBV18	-	TGTGCCAGCTCACCACGACAGGGTACCGGGGAGCTGTTTTTT	CASSPRQGTGELFF
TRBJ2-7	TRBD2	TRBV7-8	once	TGTGCCAGCAGCTATAGCAGTCGCGGGAGTGGGCCCTACGAGCAGTACTTC	CASSYSSRGSGPYEQYF
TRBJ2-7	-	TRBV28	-	TGTGCCAGCACCCCACCAGGCCTCTACGAGCAGTACTTC	CASTPPGLYEQYF
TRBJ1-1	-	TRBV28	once	TGTGCCAGCACCATGGGGGACACTGAAGCTTTCTTT	CASTMGDTEAFF
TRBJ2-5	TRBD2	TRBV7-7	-	TGTGCCAGCAGCTTGGGACTAGCGGGAGTACAAGAGACCCAGTACTTC	CASSLGLAGVQETQYF
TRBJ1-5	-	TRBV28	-	TGTGCCAGCGGACGGCTACCCTACTACCCCCGGGACCCTCAGCCCCAGCATTTT	CASGRLPYYPRDPQPQHF
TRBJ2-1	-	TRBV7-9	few	TGTGCCAGCAGCTTAGCGGGGTACTACGAGCCACAGCATGAGCAGTTCTTC	CASSLAGYYEPQHEQFF
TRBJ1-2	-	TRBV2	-	TGTGCCAGCAGGGCCACCGGGACGGACTATGGCTACACCTTC	CASRATGTDYGYTF
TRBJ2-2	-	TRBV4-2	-	TGTGCCAGCAGCCAAGGAGACAGGACGAACACCGGGGAGCTGTTTTTT	CASSQGDRTNTGELFF
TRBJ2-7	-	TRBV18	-	TGTGCCAGCTCGCTAGGACAGAACTCCTACGAGCAGTACTTC	CASSLGQNSYEQYF
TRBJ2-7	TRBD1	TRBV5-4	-	TGTGCCAGCAGCGCAGGCCGGGACAGGGGTTTCTACGAGCAGTACTTC	CASSAGRDRGFYEQYF
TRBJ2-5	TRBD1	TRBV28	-	TGTGCCAGCACCGGGACAGTCCAAGAGACCCAGTACTTC	CASTGTVQETQYF